The 17 T cell receptor beta chains presented below share a single source sample, sequenced in a study of T-cell memory formation after mild COVID-19. TCRdb re-analysed the 5' RACE reads in MiXCR, keeping a single row per CDR3 protein. Of approximately 300,000 distinct CDR3 sequences listed, roughly 8.2% were seen once; the top ten hold roughly 23%. Sequences were obtained from PBMCs or a T cell subset sorted from them (not recorded which). These receptor sequences come from a man aged 18-30 years who had mild COVID-19 (a few samples of this study predate the infection). Cell type and time point are not known.

This clonotype turned up a few times. The rearrangement joins TRBV6-5 to TRBJ2-3, with TRBD2 matching 9 bases. The CDR3 loop spans 17 amino acids. CDR1 is MNHEY, CDR2 SVGAGI, per germline. V was pared by 4 bases and J by 0 bases, with 8 bases of the junction left unmatched. The CDR3 DNA follows: TGTGCCAGCAGTTCGACTAGCGGAGCTTATAGCACAGATACGCAGTATTTT. Residues: CASSSTSGAYSTDTQYF.

This rearrangement joins TRBV20-1 to TRBJ2-3; 14 bases line up with TRBD2. Germline V gene data show CDR1 as DFQATT and CDR2 as SNEGSKA (reference sequence). CDR3 length: 17 residues. J lost 2 bases, V lost 5 bases, and 9 bases had no gene match. CDR3 sequence (DNA): TGCAGTGCTTGGGGACTAGCGGGGGCCGCACTCACAGATACGCAGTATTTT. Its translation: CSAWGLAGAALTDTQYF.

This clonotype occurred many times. The rearrangement joins TRBV18 to TRBJ2-7, with TRBD1 as a possible D gene (6 bases). Germline-derived CDR1 and CDR2 are KGHSH and LQKENI. This CDR3 region has 12 residues. Between the trimmed V and J ends, which lost 3 bases and 3 bases, there was a span of 6 bases. CDR3 nucleotide sequence: TGTGCCAGCTCACCGGACAGCTACGAGCAGTACGTC. Translation gives CASSPDSYEQYV.

Only a few counts were recorded for this clonotype. V is TRBV7-9 and J is TRBJ2-2; D unresolved. The length of the CDR3 is 15 residues. V shed 3 bases and J shed 3 bases, with 11 bases lying between them. Germline CDR1 reads SEHNR; CDR2 reads FQNEAQ (reference sequence). In DNA, the CDR3 is TGTGCCAGCAGCTTTTTCGCTGTGGACACCGGGGAGCTGTTTTTT. Protein sequence: CASSFFAVDTGELFF.

This clonotype is medium-sized within its sample. The gene calls are TRBV4-1 and TRBJ2-7, with D perhaps matching TRBD1 (7 bases). CDR3 length equals 15 residues. Trimming left V 4 bases short and J 0 bases short, with 13 bases between. Germline CDR1 is MGHRA and CDR2 is YSYEKL. The CDR3 protein is CASSLRGESSYEQYF. In nucleotides, the CDR3 is TGCGCCAGCAGCCTCAGGGGGGAAAGCTCCTACGAGCAGTACTTC.

This clonotype was counted many times. The chain recombines TRBV5-1 with TRBJ2-5; D uncertain. CDR3 size: 16 residues. Trimming left V 1 base short and J 3 bases short, with 16 bases between. Germline assignment: CDR1 SGHRS and CDR2 YFSETQ. DNA of the CDR3: TGCGCCAGCAGCTTGAATCGGCGACAAAGAGAAGAGACCCAGTACTTC. It is translated as CASSLNRRQREETQYF.

The chain employs TRBV20-1 and TRBJ2-7; D is possibly TRBD2 (6 bases). The germline V gene encodes CDR1 DFQATT and CDR2 SNEGSKA (reference sequence). There are 14 residues in the CDR3. V was pared by 0 bases and J by 5 bases, with 14 bases between. The CDR3 DNA is TGCAGTGCTAGAGAAGGGGCTAGCGTCAACGAGCAGTACTTC. This codes for CSAREGASVNEQYF.

This clonotype showed up many times. The chain carries TRBV9 and TRBJ1-2; D might be TRBD1 (5 bases). The CDR3 runs to 14 residues. Trimming pared 3 bases from V and 4 bases from J, leaving 13 bases between. Germline V gene sequence: CDR1 SGDLS, CDR2 YYNGEE. CDR3 nucleotide sequence: TGTGCCAGCAGCGACGGCTCCCAGGGCTATGGCTACACCTTC. Translated: CASSDGSQGYGYTF.

The table lists this clonotype with a few counts. The J gene is TRBJ2-1, the V gene TRBV7-7; TRBD2 agrees at 9 bases. The CDR3 runs 16 residues. Germline V lookup: CDR1 SSHAT, CDR2 FNYEAQ (reference sequence). Trimming took 3 bases from V and 1 from J; bases not matched to a gene: 4. The DNA of the CDR3 is TGTGCCAGCAGCTTGAAGGGACTAGCTTCCTACAATGAGCAGTTCTTC. The encoded protein is CASSLKGLASYNEQFF.

V and J are TRBV6-2 or TRBV6-3 and TRBJ2-1; D unresolved. Trimming pared 6 bases from V and 4 bases from J, leaving 7 bases between. Germline loops: CDR1 MNHEY, CDR2 SVGEGT. The CDR3 runs 12 residues. CDR3: CASRHNYNEQFF. The CDR3, as DNA: TGTGCCAGCAGACACAATTACAATGAGCAGTTCTTC.

The rearrangement joins TRBV9 to TRBJ2-1; 11 bases align to TRBD2. CDR3 length: 19 residues. Trimming removed 4 bases from V and 4 bases from J; junction bases left unmatched: 16. The germline CDR1 and CDR2 sequences are SGDLS and YYNGEE. The DNA for the CDR3 is TGTGCCAGCAGCCCCCAAGCCCTAACTAGCGGGGGAACTTACAATGAGCAGTTCTTC. Encoded protein: CASSPQALTSGGTYNEQFF.

The table lists this clonotype with a few counts. The chain combines TRBV4-1 with TRBJ1-2; the D is unclear. V lost 4 bases, J lost 2 bases, and 14 bases lay in between. CDR3 length: 15 amino acids. Germline CDR1 is MGHRA and CDR2 is YSYEKL. The CDR3 nucleotides read TGCGCCAGCAGCCCAGGTCGGGGATCGAACTATGGCTACACCTTC. The encoded protein is CASSPGRGSNYGYTF.

The V call is TRBV7-2, the J call TRBJ1-5; D is undetermined. The CDR3 sequence is 15 residues long. The V end was cut by 0 bases, the J end by 6 bases, with 12 bases between. Germline CDR1 SGHTA, CDR2 FQGNSA. The CDR3 here is CASSLAMGNTQPQHF. DNA for the CDR3: TGTGCCAGCAGCTTAGCGATGGGGAACACTCAGCCCCAGCATTTT.

This clonotype was detected many times. This rearrangement joins TRBV18 to TRBJ2-3; D uncertain. The CDR3 extends over 11 amino acids. The V gene's germline CDR1 is KGHSH and CDR2 LQKENI. With 3 bases removed from V and 5 bases from J, the gap between germline ends came to 3 bases. CDR3 in DNA: TGTGCCAGCTCACCGCAAGATACGCAGTATTTT. Residues: CASSPQDTQYF.

The chain uses TRBV12-3 or TRBV12-4 and TRBJ1-2, with a tentative D call TRBD1 (6 bases). Trimming removed 5 bases from V and 4 bases from J, with 17 bases in between. This CDR3 spans 15 amino acids. CDR3 in amino acids: CASSPGTSTSYGYTF. DNA for the CDR3: TGTGCCAGCAGTCCGGGGACATCGACCAGCTATGGCTACACCTTC.

This clonotype was seen more than once but under ten times. The CDR3 nucleotides read TGCGCCAGCAGCTTGGATGAGCGGGGGGTTGGGGAGCAGTTCTTC. It codes for CASSLDERGVGEQFF. The V call is TRBV5-1, the J call TRBJ2-1; 9 bases line up with TRBD2. This CDR3 spans 15 amino acids. The germline CDR1 and CDR2 sequences are SGHRS and YFSETQ. Trimming cost V 0 bases and J 10 bases; bases outside gene matches: 8.

This clonotype was counted many times. The rearrangement uses TRBV7-9 and TRBJ2-1, with D perhaps TRBD2 (6 bases). CDR3 size: 17 residues. Germline V lookup: CDR1 SEHNR, CDR2 FQNEAQ (reference sequence). Trimming cost V 4 bases and J 3 bases, with 19 bases left between them. CDR3 amino acids: CASSSALRTGDYNEQFF. In DNA, the CDR3 is TGTGCCAGCAGCTCCGCCTTGCGGACGGGGGACTACAATGAGCAGTTCTTC.